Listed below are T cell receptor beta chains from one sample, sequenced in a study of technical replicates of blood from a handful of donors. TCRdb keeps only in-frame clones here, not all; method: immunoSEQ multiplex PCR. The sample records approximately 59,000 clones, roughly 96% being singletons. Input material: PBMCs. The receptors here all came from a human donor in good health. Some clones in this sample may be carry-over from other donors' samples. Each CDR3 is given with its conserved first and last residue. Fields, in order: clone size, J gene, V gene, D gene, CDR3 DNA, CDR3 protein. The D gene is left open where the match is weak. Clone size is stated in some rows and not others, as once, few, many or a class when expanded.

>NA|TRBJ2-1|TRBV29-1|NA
TGCAGTGACAAGGAGGACTTTGAGCAGTTCTTC
CSDKEDFEQFF
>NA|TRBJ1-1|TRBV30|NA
TGTGCCTGGAGTCCGGTGAACACTGAAGCTTTCTTT
CAWSPVNTEAFF
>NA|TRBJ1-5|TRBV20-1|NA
TGCAGTGCTACCCGGGGGAAACGCCAGCATTTT
CSATRGKRQHF
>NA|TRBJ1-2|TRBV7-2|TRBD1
TGTGCCAGCAGCTGGGACAGGTCCTATGGCTACACCTTC
CASSWDRSYGYTF
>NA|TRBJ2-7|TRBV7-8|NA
TGTGCCAGCAGCTTAGCGAGGGCCTACGAGCAGTACTTC
CASSLARAYEQYF
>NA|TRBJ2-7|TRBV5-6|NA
TGTGCCAGCGGTAGAATCTGGGGGACAAACTACGAGCAGTACTTC
CASGRIWGTNYEQYF
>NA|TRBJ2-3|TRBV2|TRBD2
TGTGCCAGCAGGGGACTAGTGGGTACGCAGTATTTT
CASRGLVGTQYF
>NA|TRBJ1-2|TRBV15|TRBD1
TGTGCCACCAGAAAGGGGGCGGAAGCTAACTATGGCTACACCTTC
CATRKGAEANYGYTF
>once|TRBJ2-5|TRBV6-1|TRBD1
TGTGCCAGCAGCCCAGGGGGAGAGACCCAGTACTTC
CASSPGGETQYF
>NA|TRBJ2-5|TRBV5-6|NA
TGTGCCAGCAGCCCCAGGTGGTCCAGAAGGGAGACCCAGTACTTC
CASSPRWSRRETQYF
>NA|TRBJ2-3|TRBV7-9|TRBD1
TGTGCCAGCAGCGGAGGACAGGGCACAGATACGCAGTATTTT
CASSGGQGTDTQYF
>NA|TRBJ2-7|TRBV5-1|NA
TGCGCCAGCAGCTTGGACACCCCCGAGCAGTACTTC
CASSLDTPEQYF
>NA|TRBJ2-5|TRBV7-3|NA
TGTGCCAGCAGCTTAGCCCCAGGGAATTGGGAGACCCAGTACTTC
CASSLAPGNWETQYF
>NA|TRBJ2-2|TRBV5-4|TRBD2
TGTGCCAGCAGCCTAGCGGGTGTGAACACCGGGGAGCTGTTTTTT
CASSLAGVNTGELFF